Listed below are T cell receptor beta chains from one sample, sequenced in a study of blood T cell repertoires in COVID-19. Here immunoSEQ multiplex PCR was the method, and the copy in TCRdb shows in-frame clones only, minus some. Of over 200,000 clones detected, around 85% appear once; the ten largest clones hold approximately 3%. Sequenced sample: peripheral blood. The source of these receptors is a woman aged 25 to 39 who had recovered from COVID-19. CDR3s include the opening cysteine and the closing phenylalanine or tryptophan. The D gene is left open where the match is weak. Not all rows give a size; the values are once, few, many and, for expanded clones, a class.

V	D	J	size	DNA	CDR3
TRBV7-2	TRBD2	TRBJ2-1	-	TGTGCCAGCAGCTTTAGCGGGGGAACCTACAATGAGCAGTTCTTC	CASSFSGGTYNEQFF
TRBV4-2	TRBD1	TRBJ1-2	-	TGTGCCAGCAGCCAAGAGAAGGGGACAGGTGGCTACACCTTC	CASSQEKGTGGYTF
TRBV28	TRBD2	TRBJ2-7	once	TGTGCCAGCAGTTTTGCGGGGAGGGGCTACGAGCAGTACTTC	CASSFAGRGYEQYF
TRBV6-2/TRBV6-3	-	TRBJ2-5	-	TGTGCCAGCAGTTCCGTATCAAGCTATGATGAGACCCAGTACTTC	CASSSVSSYDETQYF
TRBV5-1	-	TRBJ2-2	-	TGCGCCAGCAGCTTCGGCAGGGGAACCGGGGAGCTGTTTTTT	CASSFGRGTGELFF
TRBV7-9	TRBD2	TRBJ2-7	-	TGTGCCAGCAGCTTTGTCTCTAGCGGGACTTTCTACGAGCAGTACTTC	CASSFVSSGTFYEQYF
TRBV29-1	-	TRBJ1-2	-	TGCAGCGTTATAGGAGACAACTATGGCTACACCTTC	CSVIGDNYGYTF
TRBV7-2	TRBD2	TRBJ2-3	-	TGTGCCAGCAGCCCCCTGAGCGGGGGCTCCACAGATACGCAGTATTTT	CASSPLSGGSTDTQYF
TRBV21-1	-	TRBJ1-2	-	TGTGCCAGCAGCAAGAACGACAGCTATGGCTACACCTTC	CASSKNDSYGYTF
TRBV4-2	TRBD2	TRBJ2-7	-	TGTGCCAGCAGCCAAGAGGGGACTAGCGATTACGAGCAGTACTTC	CASSQEGTSDYEQYF
TRBV7-2	-	TRBJ2-4	-	TGTGCCAGCAGCTTAACAGGGCTAGCCAAAAACATTCAGTACTTC	CASSLTGLAKNIQYF
TRBV6-5	-	TRBJ2-7	-	TGTGCCAGCAGCTCGATCAGGGGAAAAGGTTACGAGCAGTACTTC	CASSSIRGKGYEQYF
TRBV5-1	TRBD2	TRBJ2-1	-	TGCGCCAGCAGCTGGGCTAGCGGGGGGGCGTCCTACAATGAGCAGTTCTTC	CASSWASGGASYNEQFF
TRBV7-2	TRBD1	TRBJ1-2	-	TGTGCCAGCAGCCCCTGGACAGGGGGCTATGGCTACACCTTC	CASSPWTGGYGYTF
TRBV9	-	TRBJ2-1	-	TGTGCCAGCAGCGTAGACTCGGCCGGGTACAATGAGCAGTTCTTC	CASSVDSAGYNEQFF
TRBV27	TRBD1	TRBJ2-1	once	TGTGCCAGCAGTTCTAACCCGACAGGGAACTCCTACAATGAGCAGTTCTTC	CASSSNPTGNSYNEQFF
TRBV7-9	TRBD1	TRBJ2-7	-	TGTGCCAGCAGCGGAGGGACAGGGCTCGAACAGTACTTC	CASSGGTGLEQYF
TRBV19	TRBD1	TRBJ1-2	-	TGTGCCAGTTCAGGGTGGGGACAGGTCTATGGCTACACCTTC	CASSGWGQVYGYTF
TRBV5-1	TRBD1	TRBJ1-6	-	TGCGCCAGCAGCTTCCGGGACAGGGGGAGCTCCTATAATTCACCCCTCCACTTT	CASSFRDRGSSYNSPLHF
TRBV2	-	TRBJ2-2	-	TGTGCCAGCAGTGATATGTGGGGCGCCGGGGAGCTGTTTTTT	CASSDMWGAGELFF
TRBV7-9	TRBD1	TRBJ1-4	-	TGTGCCAGCAGCCATCCCGTGGGACAGGGGATCGGAAAACTGTTTTTT	CASSHPVGQGIGKLFF
TRBV4-2	TRBD2	TRBJ2-3	-	TGTGCCAGCAGCCAAGCCCGGACTAGCGGGGGGGACACAGATACGCAGTATTTT	CASSQARTSGGDTDTQYF
TRBV14	-	TRBJ2-2	-	TGTGCCAGCAGCCAACTAGACAGCTCCGCGAACACCGGGGAGCTGTTTTTT	CASSQLDSSANTGELFF
TRBV3-1/TRBV3-2	TRBD2	TRBJ2-5	-	TGTGCCAGCAGCCAAGGGATAGCGGGGGTTTCGGGAGAGACCCAGTACTTC	CASSQGIAGVSGETQYF
TRBV6-5	TRBD1	TRBJ2-2	-	TGTGCCAGCGGGACAGGGTGGACCGGGGAGCTGTTTTTT	CASGTGWTGELFF
TRBV7-2	TRBD2	TRBJ2-1	-	TGTGCCAGCAGCACCGAGGGGCGGGGGATTTACAATGAGCAGTTCTTC	CASSTEGRGIYNEQFF
TRBV19	TRBD2	TRBJ2-1	-	TGTGCCAGTTCCGCTGGACTAGACAATGAGCAGTTCTTC	CASSAGLDNEQFF
TRBV3-1/TRBV3-2	-	TRBJ1-6	-	TGTGCCAGCAGCCCAGATGAATGGGCCGTCGGGAAATCACCCCTCCACTTT	CASSPDEWAVGKSPLHF
TRBV5-6	TRBD1	TRBJ2-3	-	TGTGCCAGCAGCTTGATTGTCACAGGGGGCACAGATACGCAGTATTTT	CASSLIVTGGTDTQYF
TRBV7-9	-	TRBJ1-1	-	TGTGCCAGCAGCTTAGTACTAGGGCCGAACACTGAAGCTTTCTTT	CASSLVLGPNTEAFF
TRBV10-3	-	TRBJ1-1	-	TGTGCCATCGGACTTCGGGGGGGTGTTGAAGCTTTCTTT	CAIGLRGGVEAFF
TRBV3-1/TRBV3-2	TRBD1	TRBJ2-5	-	TGTGCCAGCAGCCAAGCGACAGGGACCTTCCAAGAGACCCAGTACTTC	CASSQATGTFQETQYF
TRBV29-1	TRBD2	TRBJ2-3	-	TGCAGCGTTGAATCCCCAGCGGGGGGGCGGGATACGCAGTATTTT	CSVESPAGGRDTQYF
TRBV9	TRBD1	TRBJ2-2	-	TGTGCCAGCAGCGTCGGACAGGGAGAAGGCACCGGGGAGCTGTTTTTT	CASSVGQGEGTGELFF
TRBV6-1	-	TRBJ1-6	once	TGTGCCAGCAGTGAAAGTGCGGGAGCGAACCTTAATTCACCCCTCCACTTT	CASSESAGANLNSPLHF
TRBV5-1	TRBD2	TRBJ2-1	-	TGCGCCAGCAGCTATGGACTAGCGGGGGGGCTTTGGAATGAGCAGTTCTTC	CASSYGLAGGLWNEQFF
TRBV4-1	TRBD1	TRBJ2-7	-	TGCGCCAGCAGCCGACCGGGACAGGGTTTCCACGAGCAGTACTTC	CASSRPGQGFHEQYF
TRBV11-3	-	TRBJ2-7	-	TGTGCCAGCAGCTCTGGACGGGGCTCCTACGAGCAGTACTTC	CASSSGRGSYEQYF
TRBV19	-	TRBJ1-3	-	TGTGCCAGTACATCGGGTCAATTTTCTGGAAACACCATATATTTT	CASTSGQFSGNTIYF
TRBV9	TRBD1	TRBJ2-1	-	TGTGCCAGCAGTATACAGGGGAGCTCCTACAATGAGCAGTTCTTC	CASSIQGSSYNEQFF
TRBV2	TRBD1	TRBJ2-6	-	TGTGCCAGCAGTGGACAGGGGGCCTCTGGGGCCAACGTCCTGACTTTC	CASSGQGASGANVLTF
TRBV10-1	TRBD2	TRBJ2-3	-	TGCGCCAGCAGTGATAACGGGGGGGCCTCAGATACGCAGTATTTT	CASSDNGGASDTQYF
TRBV13	-	TRBJ2-7	-	TGTGCCAGCAGCTCCTCACATGGCACCTACGAGCAGTACTTC	CASSSSHGTYEQYF
TRBV11-2	-	TRBJ2-2	few	TGTGCCAGCAGCGATGTCGGCCCCCGGGTAGCCGGGGAGCTGTTTTTT	CASSDVGPRVAGELFF
TRBV4-3	TRBD1	TRBJ2-7	-	TGCGCCAGCAGTGGGGGACAGGGAGGCTACGAGCAGTACTTC	CASSGGQGGYEQYF
TRBV3-1/TRBV3-2	-	TRBJ2-5	-	TGTGCCAGCAGCCAAGGGGGGCACCCCCCGGAGACCCAGTACTTC	CASSQGGHPPETQYF
TRBV12-5	-	TRBJ1-1	-	TGTGCTAGTGGGAATCGGGAGGACACTGAAGCTTTCTTT	CASGNREDTEAFF
TRBV11-3	TRBD1	TRBJ1-1	-	TGTGCCAGCAGCCGGGACAGGGTGAACACTGAAGCTTTCTTT	CASSRDRVNTEAFF